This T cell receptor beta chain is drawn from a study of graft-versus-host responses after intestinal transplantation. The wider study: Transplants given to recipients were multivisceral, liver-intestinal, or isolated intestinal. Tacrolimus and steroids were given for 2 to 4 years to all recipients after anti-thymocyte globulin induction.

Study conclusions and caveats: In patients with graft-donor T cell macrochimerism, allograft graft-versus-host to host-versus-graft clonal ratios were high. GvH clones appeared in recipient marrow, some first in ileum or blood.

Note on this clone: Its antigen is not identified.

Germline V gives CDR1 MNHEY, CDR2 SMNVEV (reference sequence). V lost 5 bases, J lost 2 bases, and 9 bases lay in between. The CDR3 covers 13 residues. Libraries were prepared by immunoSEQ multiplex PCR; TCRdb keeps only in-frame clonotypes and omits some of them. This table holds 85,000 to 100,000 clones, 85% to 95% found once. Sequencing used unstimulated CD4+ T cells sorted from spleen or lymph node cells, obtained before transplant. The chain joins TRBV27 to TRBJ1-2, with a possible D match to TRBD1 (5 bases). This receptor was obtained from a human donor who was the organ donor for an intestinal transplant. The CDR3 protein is CASSPAGNYGYTF. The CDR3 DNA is TGTGCCAGCAGTCCGGCAGGGAACTATGGCTACACCTTC.